This T cell receptor (beta chain) was recovered during a study of T cells in Graves' hyperthyroidism and ophthalmopathy. What was amplified from RNA transcripts were TCR beta CDR3 regions. A set of HTBI primers served as the primers for a first-round RT-PCR of the TCR CDR3. TCRdb passed the multiplex PCR reads through MiXCR, listing each CDR3 protein once. The data hold roughly 170,000 distinct CDR3 sequences, with approximately 15% observed a single time. The patients, who ranged from 18 to 65 in age, presented with newly diagnosed hyperthyroidism lasting under 2 months. Lactation, pregnancy, other autoimmune disease or uncontrolled infection led to exclusion of patients. This clonotype has a handful of counts. This may come from a read error, since a much larger clone is one base off. The receptor comes from a woman aged 45-60 years with Graves' hyperthyroidism. Input material: blood.

Written as DNA, the CDR3 is TGTGCCAGCGGTCCCGGGACTAGCGGGGGACAAGAGACCCAGTACTTC. This codes for CASGPGTSGGQETQYF. The V and J genes are TRBV12-3 or TRBV12-4 and TRBJ2-5; 14 bases agree with TRBD2. The CDR3 runs to 16 residues. The V gene end was trimmed by 8 bases and the J gene end by 2 bases; junction bases not matched to a gene: 7.